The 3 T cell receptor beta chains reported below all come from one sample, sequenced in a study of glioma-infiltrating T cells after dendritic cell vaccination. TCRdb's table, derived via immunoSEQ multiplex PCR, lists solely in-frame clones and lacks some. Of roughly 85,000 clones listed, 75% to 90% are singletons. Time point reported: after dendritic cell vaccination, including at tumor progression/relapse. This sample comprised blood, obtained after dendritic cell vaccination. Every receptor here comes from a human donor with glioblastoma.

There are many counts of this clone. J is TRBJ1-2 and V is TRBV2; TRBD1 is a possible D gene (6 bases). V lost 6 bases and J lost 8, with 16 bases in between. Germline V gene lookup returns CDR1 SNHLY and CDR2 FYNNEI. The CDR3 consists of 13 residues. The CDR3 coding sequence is TGTGCCAGCAGCCCCACAGGGCAAACGGGCTACACCTTC. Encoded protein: CASSPTGQTGYTF.

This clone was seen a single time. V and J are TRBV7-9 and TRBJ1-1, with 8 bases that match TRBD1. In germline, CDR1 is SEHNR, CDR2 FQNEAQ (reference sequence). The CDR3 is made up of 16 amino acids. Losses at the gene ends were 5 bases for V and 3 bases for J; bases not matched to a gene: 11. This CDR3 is CASSPRTGLRDTEAFF. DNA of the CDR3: TGTGCCAGCAGCCCCCGGACAGGGCTGAGGGACACTGAAGCTTTCTTT.

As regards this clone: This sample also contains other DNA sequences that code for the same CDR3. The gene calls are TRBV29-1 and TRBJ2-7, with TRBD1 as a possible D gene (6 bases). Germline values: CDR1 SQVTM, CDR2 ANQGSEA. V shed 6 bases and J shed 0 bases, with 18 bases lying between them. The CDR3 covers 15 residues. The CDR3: CSVRPGTGSSYEQYF. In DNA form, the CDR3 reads TGCAGCGTACGACCCGGAACAGGGAGCTCCTACGAGCAGTACTTC.